These 28 T cell receptor beta chains were all obtained from the same sample, sequenced in a study of neurological immune-mediated disorders. Time point reported: technical triplicate 2. TCRdb fed the 5' RACE reads into MiXCR, producing one record per CDR3 protein. The repertoire holds 25,000 to 35,000 distinct CDR3 sequences, 10% to 15% seen once, with 5% to 6.5% in the top ten. Sequenced input: CD4+ T cells from blood. These receptors were collected from a female donor with HTLV-1-associated myelopathy (HAM/TSP).

By sample fraction, this clonotype is medium-sized (0.01 to 0.1%). The chain links TRBV20-1 to TRBJ2-7, with 8 bases lining up with TRBD2. Per the germline V gene, CDR1 is DFQATT and CDR2 is SNEGSKA (reference sequence). CDR3 length equals 15 residues. The trim removed 1 base at V and 2 bases at J, leaving 7 bases unmatched. The CDR3, as DNA: TGCAGTGCTAGAGCGCCGGGGGGGAGGACCTACGAGCAGTACTTC. This sequence encodes CSARAPGGRTYEQYF.

This clonotype was seen ten or more times. The chain has TRBV24-1 and TRBJ1-2; no clear D. Trimming stripped 2 bases from V and 3 bases from J, with 12 bases between. CDR3 size: 15 residues. Per the germline V gene, CDR1 is KGHDR and CDR2 is SFDVKD. CDR3 nucleotide sequence: TGTGCCACCAGTGATTCTCTTCGGTCGGACTATGGCTACACCTTC. Its translation: CATSDSLRSDYGYTF.

A remark on this clonotype: A junction end diverges from the germline sequence, so it may reflect a read error. The chain uses TRBV28 and TRBJ2-5, with D possibly being TRBD1 or TRBD2 (7 bases each). The CDR3 loop spans 15 amino acids. Germline values: CDR1 MDHEN, CDR2 SYDVKM. CDR3 bases: TGTGCCAGCAGGTCCGACAGGGAGGGGAGGGAGACACAGTACTTC. This codes for CASRSDREGRETQYF.

In its sample, this clonotype was seen many times. This sequence joins TRBV12-3 or TRBV12-4 and TRBJ2-3, with D uncertain. V was shortened by 2 bases and J by 2 bases, with 11 bases between the two germline ends. CDR3 size: 15 residues. The CDR3 here is CASSLSSVHTDTQYF. The CDR3 nucleotides read TGTGCCAGCAGTTTAAGTTCGGTGCACACAGATACGCAGTATTTT.

The sample holds many counts of this clonotype. The chain joins TRBV6-1 to TRBJ2-1; maybe TRBD2 (7 bases). Trimming cost V 1 base and J 12 bases, with 13 bases left between them. This CDR3 comprises 13 residues. The germline V gene encodes CDR1 MNHNS and CDR2 SASEGT. This CDR3 reads CASSEVGGPGQFF. The CDR3 DNA sequence: TGTGCCAGCAGTGAAGTCGGGGGGCCTGGGCAGTTCTTC.

The sample holds many counts of this clonotype. For the CDR3, the DNA is TGTGCCAGCAGTTTACGGGGGGCTAATGAAAAACTGTTTTTT. Encoded protein: CASSLRGANEKLFF. The chain joins TRBV12-3 or TRBV12-4 to TRBJ1-4; possible D gene TRBD1, 5 bases. CDR3 length: 14 amino acids. V dropped 2 bases and J dropped 3 bases, with 7 bases sitting between them.

This clonotype showed up many times. The rearrangement links TRBV5-1 to TRBJ2-1, with TRBD2 matching 10 bases. V shed 7 bases and J 7 bases; nucleotides not matched to a gene: 8. The CDR3 contains 14 residues. Germline CDR1 is SGHRS and CDR2 is YFSETQ. The CDR3 protein is CASGVGLANNEQFF. The CDR3 nucleotides read TGCGCCAGCGGCGTGGGACTAGCGAATAATGAGCAGTTCTTC.

This clonotype occurred many times. The CDR3 DNA sequence: TGCGCCAGCAGCTTGGTTGCCGGGACTAGCGGAAACACAGATACGCAGTATTTT. The encoded protein is CASSLVAGTSGNTDTQYF. The chain has TRBV5-1 and TRBJ2-3; 11 bases agree with TRBD2. This CDR3 region has 18 residues. Germline CDR1 is SGHRS and CDR2 is YFSETQ. The junction had 8 bases not matched to a gene; V was cut back by 0 bases and J by 2 bases.

This clonotype was recorded at least ten times. The chain recombines TRBV21-1 with TRBJ2-7. TRBV21-1 corresponds to a pseudogene. This CDR3 spans 16 amino acids. The chain's CDR3 is CASSKKVGQYSYEQYF. CDR3 in DNA: TGTGCCAGCAGCAAAAAGGTTGGGCAGTACTCCTACGAGCAGTACTTC.

This clonotype was counted at least ten times. This chain connects TRBV29-1 to TRBJ2-2; 7 bases map to TRBD1. This CDR3 is 13 amino acids long. J gave up 6 bases and V 1 base, and 2 bases lay outside the gene matches. The V gene's germline CDR1 is SQVTM and CDR2 ANQGSEA. CDR3 sequence: CSVEGQGPGELFF. In DNA form, the CDR3 reads TGCAGCGTTGAAGGACAGGGACCCGGGGAGCTGTTTTTT.

This clonotype was observed at least ten times. The rearrangement joins TRBV19 to TRBJ1-2, with 7 bases aligning to TRBD1. The CDR3 totals 14 residues. The germline V gene has CDR1 LNHDA and CDR2 SQIVND (reference sequence). V was clipped by 5 bases and J by 3 bases; unmatched bases: 6. CDR3: CASSLPTGYYGYTF. The CDR3 DNA sequence: TGTGCCAGTAGTCTCCCGACAGGGTACTATGGCTACACCTTC. Full variable domain (remainder filled in from reference TRBV19 and TRBJ1-2): DGGITQSPKYLFRKEGQNVTLSCEQNLNHDAMYWYRQDPGQGLRLIYYSQIVNDFQKGDIAEGYSVSREKKESFPLTVTSAQKNPTAFYLCASSLPTGYYGYTFGSGTRLTVV.

This clonotype was found many times. The chain couples TRBV2 to TRBJ1-2, with 8 bases lining up with TRBD1. With V trimmed by 6 bases and J by 3 bases, 9 bases remained unmatched. This CDR3 is built from 15 residues. The germline gives CDR1 SNHLY, CDR2 FYNNEI. As DNA, the CDR3 is TGTGCCAGCAGGGAGGAGACAGGGGCCCACTATGGCTACACCTTC. This gives the protein CASREETGAHYGYTF. Using reference TRBV2 and TRBJ1-2 for the parts outside the CDR3, the full variable domain is EPEVTQTPSHQVTQMGQEVILRCVPISNHLYFYWYRQILGQKVEFLVSFYNNEISEKSEIFDDQFSVERPDGSNFTLKIRSTKLEDSAMYFCASREETGAHYGYTFGSGTRLTVV.

The sample holds many counts of this clonotype. This chain links TRBV7-3 with TRBJ2-1; no definite D call. V was clipped by 5 bases and J by 9 bases, with 20 bases between them. Germline V gene lookup returns CDR1 SGHTA and CDR2 FQGTGA. The CDR3 loop spans 15 amino acids. The CDR3 DNA reads as TGTGCCAGCAGCCCATCGGTAGGAAAGGGCGGTGAGCAGTTCTTC. Its protein is CASSPSVGKGGEQFF.

This clonotype was seen many times. The chain has TRBV3-1 and TRBJ2-1; 10 bases line up with TRBD2. Germline V gene lookup returns CDR1 LGHDT and CDR2 YNNKEL (reference sequence). V shed 4 bases and J 2 bases; nucleotides not matched to a gene: 5. The CDR3 spans 16 residues. The DNA of the CDR3 is TGTGCCAGCAGCCCTCAACTAGCGGGAACCTACAATGAGCAGTTCTTC. Translated: CASSPQLAGTYNEQFF.

This clonotype appeared many times. This chain connects TRBV4-1 to TRBJ2-7; D is uncertain. The CDR3 loop spans 15 amino acids. Trimming pared 3 bases from V and 6 bases from J, leaving 18 bases between. Germline assignment: CDR1 MGHRA and CDR2 YSYEKL. The CDR3 nucleotides read TGCGCCAGCAGCCAGGAAGGGTCGGGTCGGGCCGAGCAGTACTTC. Its protein product is CASSQEGSGRAEQYF.

This clonotype was counted ten times or more. The chain joins TRBV5-1 to TRBJ2-1; D ambiguous. With 7 bases removed from V and 6 bases from J, the gap between germline ends came to 8 bases. This CDR3 has 11 residues. The germline gives CDR1 SGHRS, CDR2 YFSETQ. The CDR3 nucleotides read TGCGCCAGCGGGGTTGGCAATGAGCAGTTCTTC. Translating it yields CASGVGNEQFF.

This clonotype is medium-sized in the sample. This chain joins TRBV28 and TRBJ2-2, with D uncertain. V lost 4 bases to trimming and J lost 6 bases, with 6 bases between them. The CDR3 length is 12 residues. Germline V gene sequence: CDR1 MDHEN, CDR2 SYDVKM. This CDR3 reads CASSSSAGELFF. For the CDR3, the DNA is TGTGCCAGCAGTTCTAGTGCCGGGGAGCTGTTTTTT.

In its sample, this clonotype was seen many times. The rearrangement joins TRBV7-3 to TRBJ2-1, with 7 bases that match TRBD2. Germline lookup yields CDR1 SGHTA and CDR2 FQGTGA. The CDR3 contains 15 residues. V gave up 2 bases and J gave up 0 bases; unmatched junction bases: 1. CDR3 residues: CASSLGLVSYNEQFF. CDR3 DNA: TGTGCCAGCAGCTTAGGACTAGTCTCCTACAATGAGCAGTTCTTC.

At least ten counts were recorded for this clonotype. The V and J genes are TRBV7-2 and TRBJ1-1, with D uncertain. This CDR3 spans 14 amino acids. Trimming removed 4 bases from V and 1 base from J, with 10 bases in between. Germline loops: CDR1 SGHTA, CDR2 FQGNSA. The CDR3 sequence is CASSSGFQNTEAFF. The CDR3 nucleotides are TGTGCCAGCAGCTCCGGGTTTCAGAACACTGAAGCTTTCTTT.

This clonotype was picked up many times. The rearrangement joins TRBV12-3 or TRBV12-4 to TRBJ2-5; TRBD1 might be the D (6 bases). CDR3 length: 13 residues. Trimming removed 6 bases at V and 5 bases at J, with 13 bases between. The CDR3 DNA reads TGTGCCAGCAGCCTACAGGGTTGGGAGACCCAGTACTTC. Protein: CASSLQGWETQYF.

This clonotype has a count of ten or more. The chain has TRBV14 and TRBJ2-1; D is unresolved. From germline, CDR1 is SGHDN and CDR2 FVKESK. Trimming took 4 bases from V and 0 from J, leaving 7 bases between them. The length of the CDR3 is 14 residues. The CDR3 bases are TGTGCCAGCAGCCTACTGAGCTCCTACAATGAGCAGTTCTTC. Translation: CASSLLSSYNEQFF.

This clonotype was detected ten times or more. V gene TRBV25-1 combines with J gene TRBJ1-2; TRBD1 is a possible D gene (5 bases). This CDR3 spans 16 amino acids. Germline CDR1 and CDR2: MGHDK and SYGVNS. V lost 1 base, J lost 2 bases, and 14 bases lay in between. Here the CDR3 reads CASSEFGPGSNYGYTF. In DNA form, the CDR3 reads TGTGCCAGCAGTGAATTCGGCCCAGGGTCCAACTATGGCTACACCTTC.

V usage is TRBV29-1 and J usage is TRBJ2-6; D tentatively reads TRBD1 or TRBD2 (5 bases each). V was trimmed by 4 bases and J by 2 bases, leaving 12 bases between them. Germline lookup yields CDR1 SQVTM and CDR2 ANQGSEA. The CDR3 spans 15 residues. The CDR3 sequence: CSVVDQGAGANVLTF. The CDR3, as DNA: TGCAGCGTTGTAGACCAGGGAGCTGGGGCCAACGTCCTGACTTTC.

This clonotype was counted ten times or more. Here the CDR3 reads CASSLQFWSEAFF. In DNA form, the CDR3 reads TGTGCCAGCAGTTTGCAGTTTTGGTCTGAAGCTTTCTTT. The V call is TRBV27, the J call TRBJ1-1; the D is unclear. Trimming took 3 bases from V and 6 from J, leaving 11 bases between them. The germline CDR1 and CDR2 sequences are MNHEY and SMNVEV (reference sequence). There are 13 residues in the CDR3.

The sample holds many counts of this clonotype. This sequence joins TRBV4-2 and TRBJ2-2; D ambiguous. Germline-derived CDR1 and CDR2 are LGHNA and YNFKEQ. The ends were cut back, 1 base at V and 5 bases at J, with 2 bases in the middle. The CDR3 totals 12 residues. The CDR3 protein is CASSQVTGELFF. In nucleotides, the CDR3 is TGTGCCAGCAGCCAAGTTACCGGGGAGCTGTTTTTT.

The sample holds many counts of this clonotype. The rearrangement links TRBV7-2 to TRBJ2-7; D might be TRBD1 (5 bases). V was trimmed by 2 bases and J by 2 bases, leaving 10 bases between them. Germline V gives CDR1 SGHTA, CDR2 FQGNSA. The CDR3 runs to 14 residues. CDR3 residues: CASSLSPGTYEQYF. The CDR3 nucleotides read TGTGCCAGCAGCTTATCGCCAGGGACCTACGAGCAGTACTTC.

The table lists this clonotype with many counts. The chain is built from TRBV7-8 and TRBJ1-4, with a possible D match to TRBD1 (6 bases). Trimming took off 8 bases at V and 6 bases at J, with 10 bases between the two ends. The CDR3 loop spans 12 amino acids. Germline V gene sequence: CDR1 SGHVS, CDR2 FQNEAQ. The CDR3, as DNA: TGTGCCAGCGGGGGCCGACATGAAAAACTGTTTTTT. Its protein product is CASGGRHEKLFF.

This clonotype was recorded at least ten times. V is TRBV20-1 and J is TRBJ1-1, with D perhaps matching TRBD1 (6 bases). V was shortened by 5 bases and J by 5 bases, with 9 bases between the two germline ends. The CDR3 has 11 residues. From germline, CDR1 is DFQATT and CDR2 SNEGSKA (reference sequence). The CDR3 loop reads CSAPGDTEAFF. In nucleotides, the CDR3 is TGCAGTGCTCCAGGGGATACTGAAGCTTTCTTT.